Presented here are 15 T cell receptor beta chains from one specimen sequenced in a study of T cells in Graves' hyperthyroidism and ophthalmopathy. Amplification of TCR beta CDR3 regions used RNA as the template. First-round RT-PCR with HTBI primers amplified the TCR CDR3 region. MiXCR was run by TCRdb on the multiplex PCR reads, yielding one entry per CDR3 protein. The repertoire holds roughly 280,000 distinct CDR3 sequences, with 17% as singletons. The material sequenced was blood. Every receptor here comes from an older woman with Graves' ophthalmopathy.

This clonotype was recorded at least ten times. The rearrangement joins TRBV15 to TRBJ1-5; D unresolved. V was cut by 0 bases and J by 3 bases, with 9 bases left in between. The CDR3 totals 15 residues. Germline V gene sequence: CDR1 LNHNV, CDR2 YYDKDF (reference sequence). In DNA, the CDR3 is TGTGCCACCAGCAGAGATAGTAGGACCAATCAGCCCCAGCATTTT. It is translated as CATSRDSRTNQPQHF.

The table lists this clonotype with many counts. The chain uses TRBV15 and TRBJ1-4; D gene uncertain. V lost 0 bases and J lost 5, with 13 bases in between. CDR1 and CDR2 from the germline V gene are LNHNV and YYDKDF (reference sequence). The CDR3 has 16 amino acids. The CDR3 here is CATSRDPPLLNEKLFF. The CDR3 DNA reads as TGTGCCACCAGCAGAGATCCGCCGCTATTGAATGAAAAACTGTTTTTT.

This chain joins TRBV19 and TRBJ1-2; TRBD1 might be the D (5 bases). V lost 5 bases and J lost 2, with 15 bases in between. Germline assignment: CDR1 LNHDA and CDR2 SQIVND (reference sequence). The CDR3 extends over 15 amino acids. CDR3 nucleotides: TGTGCCAGTAGTCCTAAAATCAGGGCCAACTATGGCTACACCTTC. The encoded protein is CASSPKIRANYGYTF.

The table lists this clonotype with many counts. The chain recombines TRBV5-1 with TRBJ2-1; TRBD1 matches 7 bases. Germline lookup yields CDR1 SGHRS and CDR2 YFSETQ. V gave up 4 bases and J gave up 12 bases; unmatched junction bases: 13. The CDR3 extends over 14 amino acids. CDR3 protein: CASSQTGQATGQFF. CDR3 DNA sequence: TGCGCCAGCAGCCAAACCGGACAGGCAACAGGGCAGTTCTTC.

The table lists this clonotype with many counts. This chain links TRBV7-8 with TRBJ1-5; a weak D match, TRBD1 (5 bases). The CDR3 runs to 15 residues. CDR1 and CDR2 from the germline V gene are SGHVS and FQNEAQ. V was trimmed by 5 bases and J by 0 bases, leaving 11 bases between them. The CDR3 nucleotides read TGTGCCAGCAGCCGCAGGGATTCTAGCAATCAGCCCCAGCATTTT. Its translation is CASSRRDSSNQPQHF.

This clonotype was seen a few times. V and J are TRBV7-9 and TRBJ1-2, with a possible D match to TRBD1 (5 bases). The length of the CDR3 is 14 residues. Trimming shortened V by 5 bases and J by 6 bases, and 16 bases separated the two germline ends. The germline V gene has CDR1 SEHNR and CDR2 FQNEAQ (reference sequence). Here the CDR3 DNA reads TGTGCCAGCAGCCCGACAGAAGACGGTCATGGCTACACCTTC. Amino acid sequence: CASSPTEDGHGYTF.

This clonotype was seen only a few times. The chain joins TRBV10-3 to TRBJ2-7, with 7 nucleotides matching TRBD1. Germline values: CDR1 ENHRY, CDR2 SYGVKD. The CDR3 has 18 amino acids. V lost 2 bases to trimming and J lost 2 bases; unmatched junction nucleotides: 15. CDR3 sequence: CAISEGGIFGTDPYEQYF. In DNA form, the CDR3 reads TGTGCCATCAGTGAGGGTGGGATTTTCGGGACAGACCCCTACGAGCAGTACTTC.

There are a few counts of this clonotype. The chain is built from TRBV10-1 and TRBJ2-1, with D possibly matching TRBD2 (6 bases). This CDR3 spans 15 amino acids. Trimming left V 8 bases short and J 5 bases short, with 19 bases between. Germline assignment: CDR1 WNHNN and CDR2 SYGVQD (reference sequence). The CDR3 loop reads CASSRRGKADNEQFF. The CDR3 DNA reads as TGCGCCAGCTCCCGGAGGGGCAAGGCGGACAATGAGCAGTTCTTC.

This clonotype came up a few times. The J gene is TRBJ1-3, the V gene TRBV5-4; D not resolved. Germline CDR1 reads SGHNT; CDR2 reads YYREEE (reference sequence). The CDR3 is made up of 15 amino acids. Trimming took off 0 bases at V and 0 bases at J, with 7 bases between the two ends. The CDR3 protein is CASSLGGFSGNTIYF. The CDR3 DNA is TGTGCCAGCAGCTTGGGCGGATTCTCTGGAAACACCATATATTTT. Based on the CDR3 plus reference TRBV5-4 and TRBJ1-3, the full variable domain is ETGVTQSPTHLIKTRGQQVTLRCSSQSGHNTVSWYQQALGQGPQFIFQYYREEENGRGNFPPRFSGLQFPNYSSELNVNALELDDSALYLCASSLGGFSGNTIYFGEGSWLTVV.

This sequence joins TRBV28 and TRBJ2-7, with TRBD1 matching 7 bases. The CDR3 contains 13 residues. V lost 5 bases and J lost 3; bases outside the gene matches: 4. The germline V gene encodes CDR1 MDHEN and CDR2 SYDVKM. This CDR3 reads CASSPDRDYEQYF. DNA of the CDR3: TGTGCCAGCAGTCCAGACAGGGACTACGAGCAGTACTTC.

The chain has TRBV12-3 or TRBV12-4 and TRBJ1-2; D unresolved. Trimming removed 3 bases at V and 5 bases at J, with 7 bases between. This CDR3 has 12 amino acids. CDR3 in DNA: TGTGCCAGCAGTTTTAGACCTTATGGCTACACCTTC. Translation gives CASSFRPYGYTF.

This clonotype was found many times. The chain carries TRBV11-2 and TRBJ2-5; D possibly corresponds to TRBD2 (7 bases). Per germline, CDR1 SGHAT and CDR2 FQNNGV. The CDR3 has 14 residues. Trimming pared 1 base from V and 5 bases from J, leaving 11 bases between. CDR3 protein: CASSLGGGWETQYF. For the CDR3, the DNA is TGTGCCAGCAGCTTAGGGGGGGGCTGGGAGACCCAGTACTTC.

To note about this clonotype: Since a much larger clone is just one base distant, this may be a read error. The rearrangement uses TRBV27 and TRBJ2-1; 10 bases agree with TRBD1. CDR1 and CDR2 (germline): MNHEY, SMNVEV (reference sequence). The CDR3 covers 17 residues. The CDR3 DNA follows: TGTGCCAGCACCCGTGGAAGGGGACAGGGGCGAGACAATGAGCGGTTCTTC. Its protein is CASTRGRGQGRDNERFF.

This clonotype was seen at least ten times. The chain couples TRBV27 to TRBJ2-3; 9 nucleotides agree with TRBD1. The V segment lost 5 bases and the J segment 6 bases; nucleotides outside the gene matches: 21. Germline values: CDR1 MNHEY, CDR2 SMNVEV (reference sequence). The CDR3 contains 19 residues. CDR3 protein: CASSLPGQGPYGPVDTQYF. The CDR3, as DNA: TGTGCCAGCAGTCTCCCGGGACAGGGCCCATACGGCCCGGTGGATACGCAGTATTTT.

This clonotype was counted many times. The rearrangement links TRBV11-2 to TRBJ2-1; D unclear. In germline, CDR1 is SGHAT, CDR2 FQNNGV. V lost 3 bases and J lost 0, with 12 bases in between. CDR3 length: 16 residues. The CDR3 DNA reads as TGTGCCAGCAGCTTCCGGGCGGATAGCTCCTACAATGAGCAGTTCTTC. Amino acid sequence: CASSFRADSSYNEQFF.